The rows below give T cell receptor beta chains drawn from one sample of a study of T cell repertoires in cytomegalovirus infection. MiXCR was run by TCRdb on the reads, yielding one entry per CDR3 protein. The sample records hundreds of thousands of distinct CDR3 sequences, 24% being singletons. The sample consisted of CD8+ T cells from PBMCs. Every receptor here comes from a human donor in good health (CMV status not recorded). Some clones in this sample may be carry-over from other donors' samples. Each CDR3 is given with its conserved first and last residue. The D gene is left open where the match is weak. Size tells how often a clone was seen (once, few, many) or the class of an expanded clone, and some rows leave it out.

clone size | J gene | V gene | D gene | CDR3 protein | CDR3 DNA
many | TRBJ2-7 | TRBV7-9 | - | CASSSLGLISYEQYF | TGTGCCAGCAGTTCTTTAGGGCTGATCTCCTACGAGCAGTACTTC
few | TRBJ2-2 | TRBV2 | - | CASKAFTGLGDTGELFF | TGTGCCAGCAAGGCCTTTACAGGGTTGGGTGACACCGGGGAGCTGTTTTTT
few | TRBJ2-2 | TRBV2 | - | CASSEVPAGNTGELFF | TGTGCCAGCAGTGAGGTTCCAGCGGGGAACACCGGGGAGCTGTTTTTT
few | TRBJ1-2 | TRBV6-6 | - | CASSTNRDGYTF | TGTGCCAGCAGCACCAACAGGGACGGCTACACCTTC
few | TRBJ2-4 | TRBV20-1 | TRBD2 | CSARVYVLAETNIQYF | TGCAGTGCTAGAGTCTACGTACTAGCGGAGACAAACATTCAGTACTTC
few | TRBJ2-5 | TRBV20-1 | - | CSARLDQGEEETQYF | TGCAGTGCTAGATTAGACCAGGGAGAGGAAGAGACCCAGTACTTC
- | TRBJ1-6 | TRBV25-1 | - | CASSTDRSPLHF | TGTGCCAGCAGCACCGACCGTTCACCCCTCCACTTT
- | TRBJ1-1 | TRBV7-8 | - | CASSSQGILGMNTEAFF | TGTGCCAGCAGCTCCCAGGGGATTTTAGGAATGAACACTGAAGCTTTCTTT
few | TRBJ2-1 | TRBV7-9 | - | CASSLAGRHEQFF | TGTGCCAGCAGCTTAGCGGGCCGCCATGAGCAGTTCTTC
- | TRBJ2-1 | TRBV25-1 | - | CASSDPQGSVYNEQFF | TGTGCCAGCAGTGACCCCCAGGGATCAGTATACAATGAGCAGTTCTTC
few | TRBJ2-7 | TRBV5-4 | TRBD1 | CASSVPGQGDYEQYF | TGTGCCAGCAGCGTTCCGGGACAGGGGGACTACGAGCAGTACTTC
- | TRBJ2-7 | TRBV20-1 | - | CSASRDGKNYEQYF | TGCAGTGCTAGTAGGGACGGAAAGAACTACGAGCAGTACTTC
- | TRBJ2-1 | TRBV20-1 | TRBD1 | CSAIRDRDYNEQFF | TGCAGTGCTATCCGGGACAGGGACTACAATGAGCAGTTCTTC
- | TRBJ2-5 | TRBV7-6 | TRBD2 | CASSLPGTSDGAETQYF | TGTGCTAGCAGCCTACCCGGGACTAGCGATGGGGCCGAGACCCAGTACTTC
many | TRBJ2-5 | TRBV7-8 | TRBD2 | CASSLRGKLAGAQETQYF | TGTGCCAGCAGCTTAAGGGGGAAACTAGCGGGGGCCCAAGAGACCCAGTACTTC
- | TRBJ1-5 | TRBV12-3/TRBV12-4 | - | CASTKASNQPQHF | TGTGCCAGCACGAAGGCGAGCAATCAGCCCCAGCATTTT
many | TRBJ2-5 | TRBV7-8 | TRBD2 | CASSSGGSDRETQYF | TGTGCCAGCAGCTCGGGGGGATCGGATCGAGAGACCCAGTACTTC
few | TRBJ1-1 | TRBV6-2/TRBV6-3 | - | CASRHQRTRGVEAFF | TGTGCCAGCAGACACCAGAGAACCAGGGGAGTTGAAGCTTTCTTT
many | TRBJ2-7 | TRBV6-5 | - | CASSPPGRDYEQYF | TGTGCCAGCAGTCCGCCGGGCAGAGACTACGAGCAGTACTTC